The next 21 T cell receptor beta chains were all read from a single sample in a study of blood T cell repertoires in COVID-19. The assay was immunoSEQ multiplex PCR, and TCRdb's table has in-frame clones only and misses some. The sample includes approximately 300,000 clones, around nine tenths of them seen just once. Sequenced sample: peripheral blood. The source of these receptors is a man aged 25-40 years with acute or convalescent COVID-19.

The V and J genes are TRBV19 and TRBJ2-1, with 11 nucleotides matching TRBD2. Per germline, CDR1 LNHDA and CDR2 SQIVND (reference sequence). Trimming cost V 1 base and J 9 bases; bases outside gene matches: 11. The CDR3 is made up of 17 amino acids. The CDR3 sequence is CASSIALPLAGVSEQFF. The CDR3 bases are TGTGCCAGTAGTATAGCCCTACCACTAGCGGGAGTTAGTGAGCAGTTCTTC.

This chain links TRBV15 with TRBJ1-1; 9 nucleotides match TRBD1. The germline V gene has CDR1 LNHNV and CDR2 YYDKDF (reference sequence). CDR3 length equals 16 residues. Losses at the gene ends were 4 bases for V and 4 bases for J; bases not matched to a gene: 10. In DNA, the CDR3 is TGTGCCACCAGCACCGGGACAGGGACTAAGGGCACTGAAGCTTTCTTT. Translating it yields CATSTGTGTKGTEAFF.

This clone was found once. The V gene is TRBV6-4, the J gene TRBJ2-1; 7 nucleotides match TRBD2. The germline gives CDR1 MRHNA, CDR2 SNTAGT. Unmatched junction bases numbered 10, after V lost 7 bases and J lost 10 bases. The CDR3 is made up of 13 amino acids. In DNA, the CDR3 is TGTGCCAGCACGCAACAGCGGGGAGTCGAGCAGTTCTTC. Its translation: CASTQQRGVEQFF.

This rearrangement joins TRBV2 to TRBJ2-7, with TRBD1 as a possible D gene (5 bases). The germline V gene has CDR1 SNHLY and CDR2 FYNNEI. This CDR3 comprises 12 residues. Deletions cut 6 bases from V and 4 bases from J, with 10 bases between. The CDR3 DNA reads TGTGCCAGCAGCAAGGGGAATTACGAGCAGTACTTC. Translated: CASSKGNYEQYF. Drawing the rest from reference TRBV2 and TRBJ2-7, the complete variable domain is EPEVTQTPSHQVTQMGQEVILRCVPISNHLYFYWYRQILGQKVEFLVSFYNNEISEKSEIFDDQFSVERPDGSNFTLKIRSTKLEDSAMYFCASSKGNYEQYFGPGTRLTVT.

This chain joins TRBV10-2 and TRBJ2-7; 10 positions match TRBD2. Germline V gene data show CDR1 as WSHSY and CDR2 as SAAADI. The CDR3 has 14 residues. The ends lost 7 bases at V and 6 bases at J; junction bases unmatched: 9. The chain's CDR3 is CASTTLAGGSEQYF. The CDR3 coding sequence is TGCGCCAGCACCACCTTAGCGGGGGGCAGCGAGCAGTACTTC.

The rearrangement links TRBV6-5 to TRBJ2-1, with TRBD2 matching 8 bases. Germline CDR1 MNHEY, CDR2 SVGAGI. CDR3 length: 16 amino acids. Losses at the gene ends were 0 bases for V and 9 bases for J; bases not matched to a gene: 10. The CDR3 DNA sequence: TGTGCCAGCAGTTACTCGACAGCGGGAGTAGGGAGTGAGCAGTTCTTC. This encodes CASSYSTAGVGSEQFF.

The CDR3 DNA is TGTGCCAGCACTCCATTCGTGGCAAGCAATGAGCAGTTCTTC. It specifies CASTPFVASNEQFF. This chain connects TRBV9 to TRBJ2-1; D ambiguous. The CDR3 loop spans 14 amino acids. V lost 6 bases, J lost 6 bases, and 16 bases lay in between. The germline gives CDR1 SGDLS, CDR2 YYNGEE. Full variable domain (rest looked up from reference TRBV9 and TRBJ2-1): DSGVTQTPKHLITATGQRVTLRCSPRSGDLSVYWYQQSLDQGLQFLIQYYNGEERAKGNILERFSAQQFPDLHSELNLSSLELGDSALYFCASTPFVASNEQFFGPGTRLTVL.

The gene calls are TRBV2 and TRBJ1-2; no clear D. The germline V gene has CDR1 SNHLY and CDR2 FYNNEI. The V gene lost 6 bases and the J gene lost 0 bases, with 5 bases spanning the gap. This CDR3 contains 12 residues. This CDR3 reads CASRTTNYGYTF. DNA for the CDR3: TGTGCCAGCAGAACAACTAACTATGGCTACACCTTC.

CDR3: CASSPYRGAVDKNIQYF. CDR3 DNA: TGTGCCAGCAGCCCTTACAGGGGGGCGGTAGACAAAAACATTCAGTACTTC. The chain carries TRBV7-8 and TRBJ2-4; 8 bases fit TRBD1. After removal of 5 bases from V and 3 bases from J, the junction contained 12 bases not matched to a gene. The germline V gene encodes CDR1 SGHVS and CDR2 FQNEAQ. The CDR3 covers 17 residues.

The rearrangement links TRBV6-5 to TRBJ2-2; D is uncertain. Germline V gene lookup returns CDR1 MNHEY and CDR2 SVGAGI. The length of the CDR3 is 10 residues. V dropped 8 bases and J dropped 8 bases, with 6 bases sitting between them. CDR3: CASYSGELFF. In DNA form, the CDR3 reads TGTGCCAGCTACTCAGGGGAGCTGTTTTTT.

The genes are TRBV7-2 and TRBJ1-2; D gene unclear. The CDR3 has 15 amino acids. CDR1 SGHTA and CDR2 FQGNSA come from the germline V gene. Trimming shortened V by 5 bases and J by 1 base, and 14 bases separated the two germline ends. CDR3 region: CASSPPSFINYGYTF. CDR3 in DNA: TGTGCCAGCAGCCCCCCCTCCTTTATTAACTATGGCTACACCTTC.

The chain joins TRBV10-2 to TRBJ1-5; TRBD1 aligns across 8 bases. V shed 2 bases, J shed 7 bases, and the junction held 4 bases outside the gene matches. The CDR3 is made up of 14 amino acids. The germline gives CDR1 WSHSY, CDR2 SAAADI. This chain's CDR3 is CASSEPGGWQPQHF. Written as DNA, the CDR3 is TGCGCCAGCAGTGAGCCAGGGGGCTGGCAGCCCCAGCATTTT.

This clone has only a few counts. This sequence joins TRBV6-5 and TRBJ1-1; TRBD1 is a possible D gene (6 bases). The ends were cut back, 6 bases at V and 8 bases at J, with 13 bases in the middle. This CDR3 is 12 amino acids long. The germline V gene has CDR1 MNHEY and CDR2 SVGAGI. The DNA for the CDR3 is TGTGCCAGCAGACCCAGCAGGGGAGAAGCTTTCTTT. Amino acids: CASRPSRGEAFF.

V usage is TRBV11-2 and J usage is TRBJ1-3; D is perhaps TRBD1 (6 bases). Germline values: CDR1 SGHAT, CDR2 FQNNGV. This CDR3 region has 16 residues. V was trimmed by 4 bases and J by 4 bases, leaving 17 bases between them. The CDR3: CASSWAAGTPGNTIYF. Here the CDR3 DNA reads TGTGCCAGCAGCTGGGCAGCCGGGACACCCGGAAACACCATATATTTT. Full variable domain (missing parts from reference TRBV11-2 and TRBJ1-3): EAGVAQSPRYKIIEKRQSVAFWCNPISGHATLYWYQQILGQGPKLLIQFQNNGVVDDSQLPKDRFSAERLKGVDSTLKIQPAKLEDSAVYLCASSWAAGTPGNTIYFGEGSWLTVV.

V gene TRBV19 combines with J gene TRBJ2-6; D ambiguous. V gave up 3 bases and J gave up 2 bases, with 11 bases separating them. Germline assignment: CDR1 LNHDA and CDR2 SQIVND (reference sequence). CDR3 length: 16 amino acids. CDR3 region: CASSIFAGPGANVLTF. The CDR3 bases are TGTGCCAGTAGTATCTTTGCAGGTCCTGGGGCCAACGTCCTGACTTTC.

The chain couples TRBV27 to TRBJ2-7; 10 bases fit TRBD2. Trimming removed 3 bases from V and 9 bases from J; junction bases left unmatched: 14. Germline CDR1 MNHEY, CDR2 SMNVEV (reference sequence). The CDR3 is made up of 16 amino acids. The CDR3 spells CASSLDSGTSVRGQYF. In nucleotides, the CDR3 is TGTGCCAGCAGTTTGGACTCCGGGACTAGCGTCCGAGGGCAGTACTTC.

The CDR3 DNA reads TGTGCCTGGGGGACAGATTATGAAAAACTGTTTTTT. It specifies CAWGTDYEKLFF. The chain recombines TRBV30 with TRBJ1-4, with 7 bases fitting TRBD1. V lost 5 bases to trimming and J lost 6 bases; unmatched junction nucleotides: 3. Germline V gene sequence: CDR1 GTSNPN, CDR2 SVGIG (reference sequence). The CDR3 is 12 amino acids.

The J gene is TRBJ1-2, the V gene TRBV7-9, with 7 bases aligning to TRBD1. The CDR3 consists of 13 residues. V lost 8 bases and J lost 8; bases outside the gene matches: 11. CDR1 is SEHNR, CDR2 FQNEAQ, per germline (reference sequence). CDR3 in DNA: TGTGCCAGCCGTAGGACAGGCACCGAAGGCTACACCTTC. It codes for CASRRTGTEGYTF.

This clone appeared a few times. The gene calls are TRBV11-3 and TRBJ2-2; D possibly corresponds to TRBD2 (5 bases). Trimming left V 4 bases short and J 0 bases short, with 9 bases between. Germline-derived CDR1 and CDR2 are SGHNT and YENEEA. The length of the CDR3 is 15 residues. CDR3 amino acids: CASSSSGANTGELFF. The CDR3 nucleotides read TGTGCCAGCAGCTCAAGCGGCGCGAACACCGGGGAGCTGTTTTTT.

The genes are TRBV2 and TRBJ2-5; D might be TRBD1 (6 bases). CDR1 is SNHLY and CDR2 is FYNNEI in the germline V gene. V was trimmed by 6 bases and J by 5 bases, leaving 7 bases between them. This CDR3 is built from 11 residues. Here the CDR3 DNA reads TGTGCCAGCAGCCAGGGGGAGACCCAGTACTTC. Translated: CASSQGETQYF.

V is TRBV6-5 and J is TRBJ2-2; the D is unclear. V gave up 0 bases and J gave up 3 bases, with 5 bases separating them. Germline lookup yields CDR1 MNHEY and CDR2 SVGAGI. CDR3 length: 14 residues. CDR3 region: CASSYSQDTGELFF. CDR3 coding DNA: TGTGCCAGCAGTTACTCGCAGGACACCGGGGAGCTGTTTTTT.